This T cell receptor beta chain was recovered during a study of regulatory T cells in long-lasting Graves disease. Study conclusions and caveats: Blood alone, not thyroid tissue, was studied. Newly diagnosed disease favored TRBV20-1 and TRBJ2-1 over persistent disease.

Relying on iRepertoire HTBI primers and Arm-PCR of CDR3 regions, the team built TCR beta libraries. Each CDR3 protein is one row after TCRdb ran MiXCR on the multiplex PCR reads. The table lists about 200,000 distinct CDR3 sequences, approximately 16% of them singletons, with 22% in the top ten. The CDR3 length is 15 residues. Trimming removed 3 bases at V and 2 bases at J, with 12 bases between. The germline gives CDR1 SGHRS, CDR2 YFSETQ. Only a few counts were recorded for this clonotype. Its antigen is undetermined. Time point reported: newly diagnosed GD, antithyroid drugs for less than 3 months. PBMCs were the source of the RNA used for TCR sequencing. By American Thyroid Association guidelines, Graves' disease was diagnosed in the cohort.

The material sequenced was peripheral blood mononuclear cells (PBMCs), taken at new diagnosis, from a patient treated with antithyroid drugs. This clonotype originated in a female donor with Graves disease. The genes are TRBV5-1 and TRBJ1-3; tentative D call: TRBD1 (6 bases). The CDR3 loop reads CASSSTGQTGNTIYF. The CDR3 bases are TGCGCCAGCAGCTCCACCGGACAGACTGGAAACACCATATATTTT.